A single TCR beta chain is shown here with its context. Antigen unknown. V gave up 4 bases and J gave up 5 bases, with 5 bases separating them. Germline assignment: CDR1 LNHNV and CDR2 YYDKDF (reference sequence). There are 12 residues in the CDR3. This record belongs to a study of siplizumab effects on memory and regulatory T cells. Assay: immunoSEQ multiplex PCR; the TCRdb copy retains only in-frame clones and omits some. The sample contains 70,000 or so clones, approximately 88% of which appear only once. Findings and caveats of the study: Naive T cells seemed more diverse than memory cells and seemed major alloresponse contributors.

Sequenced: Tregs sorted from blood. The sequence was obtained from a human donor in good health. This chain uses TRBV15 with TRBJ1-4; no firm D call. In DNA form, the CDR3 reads TGTGCCACCAGCAAAAGGAATGAAAAACTGTTTTTT. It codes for CATSKRNEKLFF.